These T cell receptor beta chains were read from a single sample in a study of blood T cells in healthy people across ages. TCRdb analysed the 5' RACE reads with MiXCR anew, one entry per CDR3 protein. The profile shows about 840,000 distinct CDR3 sequences, about 28% of them singletons. These data also featured in a second study, about T cells of mothers and their children.

The specimen sequenced was blood. Receptors were obtained from a woman aged 40-49 years in good health. Both conserved end residues are part of each CDR3. The D gene is left open where the match is weak. Clone size is shown for a subset of rows, as once, few, many or a class of expanded clone.

few	TRBV29-1	TRBD1	TRBJ1-2	TGCAGCGTTGACTCCGGCAGGGGGTCGGGCGGCTACACCTTC	CSVDSGRGSGGYTF
.	TRBV7-3	TRBD1	TRBJ1-1	TGTGCCAGCAGTATCGACAGGGACACTGAAGCTTTCTTT	CASSIDRDTEAFF
.	TRBV28	.	TRBJ1-5	TGTGCCAGCATTATGGATCTTCTTAGCAATCAGCCCCAGCATTTT	CASIMDLLSNQPQHF
.	TRBV4-2	TRBD2	TRBJ2-1	TGTGCCAGCAGCCAAGGACTAGCGGGGGCGAATACGCGAGAGACCCAGTTCTTC	CASSQGLAGANTRETQFF
.	TRBV7-9	.	TRBJ1-2	TGTGCCAGCAGCTTAGGAGGGTCCCCTAACTATGGCTACACCTTC	CASSLGGSPNYGYTF
.	TRBV11-1	.	TRBJ1-4	TGTGCCAGCAGCCCGCACGGACTGACCCCTGGGACTAATAAAAAACTGTTTTTT	CASSPHGLTPGTNKKLFF
.	TRBV7-6	TRBD1	TRBJ2-1	TGTGCCAGCAGCTTAGAAGGACAGGGGGGAGGTGGGCAGTTCTTC	CASSLEGQGGGGQFF
.	TRBV28	.	TRBJ2-7	TGTGCCCTTCGGGGCGAGCAGTACTTC	CALRGEQYF
many	TRBV7-2	.	TRBJ2-4	TGTGCCAGCAGCCCCCTGGGGAACATTCAGTACTTC	CASSPLGNIQYF
many	TRBV29-1	TRBD2	TRBJ2-2	TGCAGCGTTGCCCCTAGCGGTGCGAACACCGGGGAGCTGTTTTTT	CSVAPSGANTGELFF
.	TRBV7-8	.	TRBJ1-1	TGTGCCAGCAGCTGGGGACTGATGAACACTGAAGCTTTCTTT	CASSWGLMNTEAFF
.	TRBV30	TRBD1	TRBJ1-2	TGTGCCTGGAGAGACCGGACAGGGATGACTAACTATGGCTACACCTTC	CAWRDRTGMTNYGYTF
few	TRBV6-5	TRBD1	TRBJ1-2	TGTGCCAGCAGTTACGATCGGGCGCAACGGACAGGGGGCCCGGTTAACTATGGCTACACCTTC	CASSYDRAQRTGGPVNYGYTF
many	TRBV20-1	.	TRBJ1-2	TGCAGTGCTAGAGTGGAGGGTTATGGCTACACCTTC	CSARVEGYGYTF
.	TRBV20-1	.	TRBJ1-1	TGCAGTGCTAGAGGCATCAGCACTGAAGCTTTCTTT	CSARGISTEAFF
few	TRBV7-6	.	TRBJ1-1	TGTGCCAGCAGCCGCATTCGGGGGAAGAACACTGAAGCTTTCTTT	CASSRIRGKNTEAFF
many	TRBV29-1	.	TRBJ2-7	TGCAGCGTTGAAAGTTCCCAGGGTGGTGGATACGAGCAGTACTTC	CSVESSQGGGYEQYF
few	TRBV15	.	TRBJ2-7	TGTGCCACCAGCAGAGATGAGGGGCCACACTACGAGCAGTACTTC	CATSRDEGPHYEQYF
.	TRBV20-1	.	TRBJ2-3	TGCAGTGCTAGACTTCCGGGCCCCTACGACAATACGCAGTATTTT	CSARLPGPYDNTQYF
few	TRBV2	.	TRBJ1-1	TGTGCCAGCAGTGCCAGGGTTGGTGGTGAAGCTTTCTTT	CASSARVGGEAFF
many	TRBV20-1	TRBD1	TRBJ2-7	TGCAGTGCCGGGACAGGGGGGGCCTACGAGCAGTACTTC	CSAGTGGAYEQYF
few	TRBV24-1	.	TRBJ1-2	TGTGCCACCAGTGATGGGGACGTACATGGCTACACCTTC	CATSDGDVHGYTF
many	TRBV20-1	TRBD2	TRBJ2-1	TGCAGTGCTAGGCTCTTACTAGCGAGCTCCTACAATGAGCAGTTCTTC	CSARLLLASSYNEQFF
many	TRBV6-2/TRBV6-3	TRBD2	TRBJ2-1	TGTGCCAGCACCAACGCGGGGGGGCCGGGTGAGCAGTTCTTC	CASTNAGGPGEQFF
many	TRBV20-1	.	TRBJ2-7	TGCAGTGCTAGCGTCAGGGGCTACGAGCAGTACTTC	CSASVRGYEQYF
.	TRBV18	TRBD1	TRBJ2-3	TGTGCCAGCTCACCCCGAGGGGACAGGGGTACAGATACGCAGTATTTT	CASSPRGDRGTDTQYF
few	TRBV20-1	.	TRBJ2-3	TGCAGTGCTAGTGGCTCACCACGCACAGATACGCAGTATTTT	CSASGSPRTDTQYF
many	TRBV28	.	TRBJ2-7	TGTGCCAGCAGGTACCGTACAGGGATCAGGACCTACGAGCAGTACTTC	CASRYRTGIRTYEQYF
.	TRBV7-2	.	TRBJ2-6	TGTGCCAGCTCCACGGGCGTCTCTGGGGCCAACGTCCTGACTTTC	CASSTGVSGANVLTF
.	TRBV7-9	.	TRBJ1-1	TGTGCCAGCAGCCACCGGGGAGGGAGGAACACTGAAGCTTTCTTT	CASSHRGGRNTEAFF
.	TRBV15	TRBD1	TRBJ2-7	TGTGCCACCAGCAGTCGGGGACAGGGGTCCTACAATGAGCAGTACTTC	CATSSRGQGSYNEQYF